The entry below gives a single TCR beta chain sequence along with its context. Its matching antigen is unknown. This CDR3 has 14 amino acids. V dropped 3 bases and J dropped 5; count of bases not matched to a gene: 7. Germline V gene data show CDR1 as SGHRS and CDR2 as YFSETQ. Some clones are missing from TCRdb's copy, which holds only in-frame ones; the method was immunoSEQ multiplex PCR. The sample holds some 790,000 clones, 55% to 75% seen once. The entry originates in a study of shared clonotypes between healthy human individuals. General observations from the study: Memory subsets had estimated richness that was generally smaller than that of naive subsets.

Donors comprised healthy HIV-negative adults lacking recent acute infections or vaccinations. The TCR comes from a woman aged 25-40 years in good health. The sequencing sample was made of memory CD4+ T cells sorted from blood. Specified subset: CD45RA-negative fraction. The chain uses TRBV5-1 and TRBJ2-7; 8 bases match TRBD1. Written as DNA, the CDR3 is TGCGCCAGCAGCTACGGACAGGGCTGGGACGAGCAGTACTTC. Translating it yields CASSYGQGWDEQYF.